The present T cell receptor beta chain was sequenced within a study of T cell repertoires in ileal Crohn's disease. Study-wide background: Biopsies of inflamed ileum from the surgical specimen form M0 samples. TCRB immunosequencing input was five hundred nanograms of biopsy DNA per sample. Findings and caveats of the study: All patients with clonality above 26.8% had endoscopic recurrence.

Time point denoted: inflamed ileum from the surgical specimen. In the case of this clone: The target antigen is unknown.

V lost 3 bases and J 7 bases, leaving 9 bases between the germline ends. Per the germline V gene, CDR1 is MGHRA and CDR2 is YSYEKL. The CDR3 covers 12 residues. TCRdb's copy holds only in-frame clones and misses some; the assay was immunoSEQ multiplex PCR. The sample carries some 3,500 clones, 85% to 95% recorded once. The sequenced sample was ileal tissue. The sequence came from an adult with Crohn's disease. This chain uses TRBV4-1 with TRBJ2-5; D is uncertain. DNA for the CDR3: TGCGCCAGCAGCCAGGATGAGTTGACCCAGTACTTC. Translating it yields CASSQDELTQYF.